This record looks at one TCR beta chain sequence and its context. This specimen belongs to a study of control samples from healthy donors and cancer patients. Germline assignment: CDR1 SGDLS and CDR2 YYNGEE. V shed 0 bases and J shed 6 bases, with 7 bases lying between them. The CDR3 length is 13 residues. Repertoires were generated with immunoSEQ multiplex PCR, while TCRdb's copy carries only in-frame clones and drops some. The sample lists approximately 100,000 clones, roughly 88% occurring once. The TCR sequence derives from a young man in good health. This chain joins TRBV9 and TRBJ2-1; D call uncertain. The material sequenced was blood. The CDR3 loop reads CASSVEPSNEQFF. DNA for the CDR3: TGTGCCAGCAGCGTAGAACCCAGCAATGAGCAGTTCTTC.